The clone carrying this T cell receptor beta chain occurred a few times. Its antigen is still unknown. The authors built TCR beta libraries using iRepertoire HTBI primers and Arm-PCR of CDR3 regions. MiXCR, applied by TCRdb to the multiplex PCR reads, yields one record per CDR3 protein. The sample has under 500,000 distinct CDR3 sequences; roughly 15% are singletons. This sample is drawn from a study of regulatory T cells in long-lasting Graves disease. About the research overall: Duration of antithyroid drug therapy among newly diagnosed Graves' patients was under 3 months. Whole-study results and caveats: Accuracy could have been hurt by small sample size. Gene preferences differed: TRBV28, TRBJ1-2, TRBJ2-5 in persistent cases.

The CDR3 length is 15 residues. CDR1 is LGHNA, CDR2 YSLEER, per germline. With 1 base clipped from V and 5 bases from J, the junction kept 8 bases outside the gene matches. The time point here: newly diagnosed GD, antithyroid drugs for less than 3 months. RNA extracted from PBMCs served as the sequencing template. The same sample was also used in a study of T cells in Graves' hyperthyroidism and ophthalmopathy.

V usage is TRBV4-3 and J usage is TRBJ2-7; 7 nucleotides line up with TRBD1. Source: peripheral blood mononuclear cells (PBMCs), taken at new diagnosis, from a patient treated with antithyroid drugs. The receptor's source is a woman aged 25 to 39 with Graves disease. CDR3 protein: CASSQGDRVQNEQYF. In DNA, the CDR3 is TGCGCCAGCAGCCAAGGCGACAGGGTTCAAAACGAGCAGTACTTC.